These T cell receptor beta chains were read from a single sample in a study of shared clonotypes between healthy human individuals. Clones were sequenced by immunoSEQ multiplex PCR, and TCRdb holds only the in-frame ones, with some missing. The table records some 2 million clones, roughly 95% of them present only once. The sample taken for sequencing was naive CD8+ T cells sorted from blood. The receptor source for this set is a man aged 18 to 35 in good health. Each CDR3 is given with its conserved first and last residue.

V gene: TRBV18
CDR3 protein: CASSRSAGGIYEQYF

V gene: TRBV10-3
CDR3 protein: CAISESFANTEAFF

V gene: TRBV6-1
CDR3 protein: CASSEVDGQPQHF

V gene: TRBV11-2
CDR3 protein: CASSLGGEEYF

V gene: TRBV27
CDR3 protein: CASIKTGSGIHGYTF

V gene: TRBV27
CDR3 protein: CASSTAGDQETQYF

V gene: TRBV5-4
CDR3 protein: CASSFPEAPGELFF

V gene: TRBV9
CDR3 protein: CASSVEGTGVSEQFF

V gene: TRBV30
CDR3 protein: CAWSPGTGRGYGYTF

V gene: TRBV2
CDR3 protein: CASSEGPGGDYGYTF

V gene: TRBV5-1
CDR3 protein: CASSLVADPSYEQYF

V gene: TRBV6-1
CDR3 protein: CASSASSYEQYF

V gene: TRBV4-1
CDR3 protein: CASSQDGGVLTDTQYF

V gene: TRBV11-2
CDR3 protein: CASSRADGYLYGYTF

V gene: TRBV5-4
CDR3 protein: CASSSGLEEQYF

V gene: TRBV5-6
CDR3 protein: CASSLRGRATDTQYF

V gene: TRBV11-2
CDR3 protein: CASSPILITSTDTQYF

V gene: TRBV5-4
CDR3 protein: CASSLLNYEQYF

V gene: TRBV28
CDR3 protein: CASSSRTLQRGMETQYF

V gene: TRBV9
CDR3 protein: CASSVGDASSYEQYF

V gene: TRBV13
CDR3 protein: CASRASGGLAESDTQYF

V gene: TRBV5-1
CDR3 protein: CASSPEWGEVGYEQYF

V gene: TRBV28
CDR3 protein: CASSLWDGMNTEAFF

V gene: TRBV30
CDR3 protein: CAWSQPGYEQYF

V gene: TRBV6-5
CDR3 protein: CASSYDPGVGPYEQYF

V gene: TRBV11-2
CDR3 protein: CASSSPFRGKLFF

V gene: TRBV5-4
CDR3 protein: CASSPDRLKETQYF

V gene: TRBV4-3
CDR3 protein: CASSQDWIGTGEDTEAFF

V gene: TRBV7-9
CDR3 protein: CASSPVTSRTYEQYF

V gene: TRBV28
CDR3 protein: CASSLGISTDTQYF

V gene: TRBV5-6
CDR3 protein: CASSLEGTSYEQYF

V gene: TRBV4-3
CDR3 protein: CASSQEGTGFTEAFF

V gene: TRBV6-1
CDR3 protein: CASSSGEQFF

V gene: TRBV6-5
CDR3 protein: CASSYFADGENEKLFF

V gene: TRBV11-2
CDR3 protein: CASSLAGSRQETQYF

V gene: TRBV7-9
CDR3 protein: CASSSPTANYEQYF

V gene: TRBV25-1
CDR3 protein: CASSDSGTEDTGELFF

V gene: TRBV27
CDR3 protein: CASSFGAGNYGYTF

V gene: TRBV7-6
CDR3 protein: CASSLELAHEQYF

V gene: TRBV7-9
CDR3 protein: CASSSPSGGAADTQYF